The TCR beta chain under discussion was sequenced for a study of T cells in Graves' hyperthyroidism and ophthalmopathy. Study-wide points: Most thyroid clonotypes that were expanded above 0.001 also turned up in blood.

In this sample, this clonotype turned up many times. What it binds is unknown. Amplification targeted TCR beta CDR3 regions from RNA transcripts. First-round RT-PCR targeting the TCR CDR3 was performed with the HTBI primer set. TCRdb processed the multiplex PCR reads anew with MiXCR; each CDR3 protein has one entry. The data contain some 370,000 distinct CDR3 sequences, 15% to 20% of them singletons. CDR1 is DFQATT, CDR2 SNEGSKA, per germline (reference sequence). After removal of 6 bases from V and 3 bases from J, the junction contained 13 bases not matched to a gene. CDR3 length equals 16 residues. The source of this sequence is a woman in her twenties or thirties with Graves' hyperthyroidism that later progressed to Graves' ophthalmopathy. Sequencing was carried out using blood. The chain has TRBV20-1 and TRBJ1-4, with 7 bases matching TRBD1. The CDR3 DNA is TGCAGTGCCGAGAGACAGGGAGGGCTGGCTAATGAAAAACTGTTTTTT. Its translation: CSAERQGGLANEKLFF.